The 6 T cell receptor beta chains below come from one sample, sequenced in a study of shared clonotypes between healthy human individuals. Libraries were prepared by immunoSEQ multiplex PCR; TCRdb keeps only in-frame clonotypes and omits some of them. The sample shows hundreds of thousands of clones, around four fifths of them seen only once. The sample comprised memory CD4+ T cells sorted from blood. Subset described: CD45RA-negative fraction. These receptors were taken from a woman under 40 in good health.

The V call is TRBV27, the J call TRBJ2-1; TRBD1 is a possible D gene (6 bases). The germline gives CDR1 MNHEY, CDR2 SMNVEV (reference sequence). V lost 11 bases to trimming and J lost 0 bases, with 14 bases between them. The CDR3 runs to 14 residues. Here the CDR3 DNA reads TGTGCCGCTGGGGGCACTAGCTCCTACAATGAGCAGTTCTTC. Encoded protein: CAAGGTSSYNEQFF.

The chain uses TRBV30 and TRBJ2-1; maybe TRBD1 (5 bases). This CDR3 is built from 13 residues. CDR1 GTSNPN and CDR2 SVGIG come from the germline V gene (reference sequence). V dropped 3 bases and J dropped 5 bases, with 11 bases sitting between them. The CDR3 loop is CAWRAGNNNEQFF. CDR3 DNA sequence: TGTGCCTGGAGGGCAGGGAACAACAATGAGCAGTTCTTC. Looking up the rest from reference TRBV30 and TRBJ2-1 gives the full variable domain: SQTIHQWPATLVQPVGSPLSLECTVEGTSNPNLYWYRQAAGRGLQLLFYSVGIGQISSEVPQNLSASRPQDRQFILSSKKLLLSDSGFYLCAWRAGNNNEQFFGPGTRLTVL.

The V and J genes are TRBV5-1 and TRBJ2-7; 7 nucleotides align to TRBD1. The CDR3 is made up of 15 amino acids. Unmatched junction bases numbered 8, after V lost 1 base and J lost 4 bases. Germline V gene sequence: CDR1 SGHRS, CDR2 YFSETQ. For the CDR3, the DNA is TGCGCCAGCAGCTTGAACGTAGGGGGCTGGTACGAGCAGTACTTC. Translated: CASSLNVGGWYEQYF.

The J gene is TRBJ1-5, the V gene TRBV4-1, with TRBD1 matching over 7 bases. With 1 base clipped from V and 3 bases from J, the junction kept 15 bases outside the gene matches. The CDR3 consists of 19 residues. Germline values: CDR1 MGHRA, CDR2 YSYEKL. For the CDR3, the DNA is TGCGCCAGCAGCCAAGGGTTAATACGTTTCGGGACAGTCAATCAGCCCCAGCATTTT. Translating gives CASSQGLIRFGTVNQPQHF.

This clone showed up just a few times. The chain couples TRBV11-3 to TRBJ2-5; the D is unclear. V lost 1 base, J lost 1 base, and 10 bases lay in between. This CDR3 region has 15 residues. Germline CDR1 and CDR2: SGHNT and YENEEA. CDR3 sequence: CASSLGVKLQETQYF. The CDR3 DNA follows: TGTGCCAGCAGCTTAGGCGTCAAGCTCCAAGAGACCCAGTACTTC.

The chain is built from TRBV5-1 and TRBJ2-7, with a weak D call TRBD2 (6 bases). The V gene lost 4 bases and the J gene lost 0 bases, with 11 bases spanning the gap. Germline V CDR1 and CDR2: SGHRS, YFSETQ. The CDR3 length is 14 residues. In DNA form, the CDR3 reads TGCGCCAGCAGCCTGGGACTGAGCTCCTACGAGCAGTACTTC. It yields the protein CASSLGLSSYEQYF.